Below, 9 T cell receptor beta chains from the same sample are listed, as sequenced in a study of CD8+CD57+ T cells in acquired aplastic anemia. Patients selected for sequencing had displayed CD8+CD57+ cell expansion by flow cytometry. The TCR beta profiling, which covered VDJ combination and CDR3 sequence, was carried out using genomic DNA as the template. TCRdb independently ran MiXCR on the reads; one entry per CDR3 protein. The profile shows a few hundred thousand distinct CDR3 sequences, roughly 53% of them singletons. The sequenced sample consisted of sorted CD4+, CD8+, or CD8+CD57+ T cells (not recorded which) from PBMCs. The source is a human donor with aplastic anemia.

This clonotype was observed at least ten times. J is TRBJ1-2 and V is TRBV2; D gene uncertain. This CDR3 spans 14 amino acids. The germline V gene encodes CDR1 SNHLY and CDR2 FYNNEI. Trimming took off 4 bases at V and 4 bases at J, with 13 bases between the two ends. The CDR3 region is CASSAQTQVYGYTF. DNA of the CDR3: TGTGCCAGCAGTGCACAGACCCAAGTCTATGGCTACACCTTC. Filled out from reference TRBV2 and TRBJ1-2, the complete variable domain reads EPEVTQTPSHQVTQMGQEVILRCVPISNHLYFYWYRQILGQKVEFLVSFYNNEISEKSEIFDDQFSVERPDGSNFTLKIRSTKLEDSAMYFCASSAQTQVYGYTFGSGTRLTVV.

At least ten counts were recorded for this clonotype. This rearrangement joins TRBV11-3 to TRBJ2-7, with TRBD1 matching 9 bases. Trimming removed 5 bases from V and 3 bases from J; junction bases left unmatched: 5. The V gene's germline CDR1 is SGHNT and CDR2 YENEEA. The CDR3 covers 14 residues. The CDR3 nucleotides read TGTGCCAGCAGCCCAGGGGACAGGGTCTACGAGCAGTACTTC. Its protein product is CASSPGDRVYEQYF. The variable domain in full, completed from reference TRBV11-3 and TRBJ2-7, reads EAGVVQSPRYKIIEKKQPVAFWCNPISGHNTLYWYLQNLGQGPELLIRYENEEAVDDSQLPKDRFSAERLKGVDSTLKIQPAELGDSAVYLCASSPGDRVYEQYFGPGTRLTVT.

The chain employs TRBV15 and TRBJ2-7; 9 positions agree with TRBD1. This CDR3 spans 14 amino acids. The trim removed 10 bases at V and 6 bases at J, leaving 13 bases unmatched. Germline V CDR1 and CDR2: LNHNV, YYDKDF (reference sequence). CDR3 sequence: CASRPGTGRREQYF. For the CDR3, the DNA is TGTGCCAGCAGACCCGGGACAGGGCGCCGCGAGCAGTACTTC. The variable domain in full, completed from reference TRBV15 and TRBJ2-7, reads DAMVIQNPRYQVTQFGKPVTLSCSQTLNHNVMYWYQQKSSQAPKLLFHYYDKDFNNEADTPDNFQSRRPNTSFCFLDIRSPGLGDTAMYLCASRPGTGRREQYFGPGTRLTVT.

In this sample, this clonotype turned up many times. The rearrangement uses TRBV7-2 and TRBJ1-5; unclear D gene. Germline V lookup: CDR1 SGHTA, CDR2 FQGNSA. CDR3 length equals 15 residues. Trimming left V 1 base short and J 1 base short, with 8 bases between. The CDR3 is CASSLVGRSNQPQHF. The CDR3 DNA reads as TGTGCCAGCAGCTTAGTGGGGAGAAGCAATCAGCCCCAGCATTTT.

This clonotype was found many times. The chain is built from TRBV19 and TRBJ1-2; TRBD1 agrees at 9 bases. J gave up 2 bases and V 3 bases, and 4 bases lay outside the gene matches. The CDR3 loop spans 15 amino acids. Germline loops: CDR1 LNHDA, CDR2 SQIVND (reference sequence). This CDR3 is CASSIPGQGNYGYTF. CDR3 nucleotides: TGTGCCAGTAGTATTCCCGGACAGGGGAACTATGGCTACACCTTC.

This clonotype came up many times. This chain joins TRBV7-9 and TRBJ1-1; 7 bases align to TRBD1. Per the germline V gene, CDR1 is SEHNR and CDR2 is FQNEAQ (reference sequence). Trimming removed 3 bases from V and 0 bases from J; junction bases left unmatched: 13. CDR3 length: 18 amino acids. The CDR3 nucleotides are TGTGCCAGCAGCTTGGCTGGGAAGACAGGGAGAATGAACACTGAAGCTTTCTTT. Translating gives CASSLAGKTGRMNTEAFF.

This clonotype was seen repeatedly, ten times or more. This sequence joins TRBV5-4 and TRBJ1-1; 7 nucleotides match TRBD1. The V segment lost 5 bases and the J segment 1 base; nucleotides outside the gene matches: 5. This CDR3 has 14 residues. Per the germline V gene, CDR1 is SGHNT and CDR2 is YYREEE (reference sequence). CDR3 residues: CASRFDRENTEAFF. CDR3 coding DNA: TGTGCCAGCAGATTTGACAGGGAGAACACTGAAGCTTTCTTT.

At least ten counts were recorded for this clonotype. The rearrangement links TRBV10-3 to TRBJ2-2, with 13 bases identical to TRBD2. CDR3 length: 18 residues. V was clipped by 5 bases and J by 2 bases; unmatched bases: 8. The germline gives CDR1 ENHRY, CDR2 SYGVKD. CDR3 coding DNA: TGTGCCATCAGTCAGATCGGGACTAGCGGGGAAAACACCGGGGAGCTGTTTTTT. This gives the protein CAISQIGTSGENTGELFF.

The table lists this clonotype with a few counts. The chain has TRBV19 and TRBJ1-2, with no clear D. CDR3 length equals 14 residues. Germline-derived CDR1 and CDR2 are LNHDA and SQIVND (reference sequence). Trimming took 4 bases from V and 7 from J, leaving 16 bases between them. In DNA form, the CDR3 reads TGTGCCAGTAGTACCCAGGACCCTTCCAGTGGCTACACCTTC. It translates to CASSTQDPSSGYTF. The complete variable domain, with remaining parts taken from reference TRBV19 and TRBJ1-2, reads DGGITQSPKYLFRKEGQNVTLSCEQNLNHDAMYWYRQDPGQGLRLIYYSQIVNDFQKGDIAEGYSVSREKKESFPLTVTSAQKNPTAFYLCASSTQDPSSGYTFGSGTRLTVV.